This T cell receptor (beta chain) emerged from a study of radiation and T cells in renal cell carcinoma. Study-wide points: In blood, top tumor clones expanded by 2 weeks, shrinking by 4. Baseline intratumoral clonotype presence is unknown without pretreatment biopsies.

To note about this clone: Antigen: not known.

The V end lost 3 bases, the J end lost 9 bases, and 24 bases lay between the germline ends. Per the germline V gene, CDR1 is ENHRY and CDR2 is SYGVKD. The CDR3 is 17 amino acids. Time point specified: baseline pretreatment blood. The treatment: 15 Gy SBRT to primary tumor, nephrectomy 4 weeks later. After SBRT, blood was collected at 2 and 4 weeks, plus baseline. The patient's renal cell carcinoma had clear cell pathology. Sequencing used immunoSEQ multiplex PCR; TCRdb keeps in-frame clones, though not all of them. The sample shows around 46,000 clones, roughly 83% of them seen only once. The rearrangement joins TRBV10-3 to TRBJ2-1; either TRBD1 or TRBD2 may fit D (5 bases each). Specimen: blood, collected from a patient whose treatment included radiotherapy and nephrectomy. This TCR came from a woman between 65 and 79 years old with renal cell carcinoma. The CDR3 is CAISDIIGGTTAGEQFF. Written as DNA, the CDR3 is TGTGCCATCAGTGATATAATTGGGGGTACCACGGCAGGTGAGCAGTTCTTC.